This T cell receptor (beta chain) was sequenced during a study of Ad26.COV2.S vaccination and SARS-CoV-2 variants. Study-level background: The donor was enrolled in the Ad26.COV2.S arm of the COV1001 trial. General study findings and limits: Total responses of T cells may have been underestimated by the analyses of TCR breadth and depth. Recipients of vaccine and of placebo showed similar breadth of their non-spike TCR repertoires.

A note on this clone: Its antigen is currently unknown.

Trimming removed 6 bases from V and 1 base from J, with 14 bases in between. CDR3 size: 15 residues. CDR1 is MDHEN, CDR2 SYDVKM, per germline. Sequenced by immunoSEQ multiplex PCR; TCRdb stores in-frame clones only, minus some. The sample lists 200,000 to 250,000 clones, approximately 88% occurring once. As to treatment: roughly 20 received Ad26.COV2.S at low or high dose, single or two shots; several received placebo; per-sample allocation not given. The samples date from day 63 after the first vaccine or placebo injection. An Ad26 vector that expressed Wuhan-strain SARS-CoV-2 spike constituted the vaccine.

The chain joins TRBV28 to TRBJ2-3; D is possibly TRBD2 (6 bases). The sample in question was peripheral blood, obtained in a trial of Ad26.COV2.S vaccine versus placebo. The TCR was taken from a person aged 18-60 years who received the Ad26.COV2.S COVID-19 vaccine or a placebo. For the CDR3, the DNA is TGTGCCAGCAGACCCGCGGGACCTCGCACAGATACGCAGTATTTT. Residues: CASRPAGPRTDTQYF. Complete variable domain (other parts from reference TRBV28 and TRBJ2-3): DVKVTQSSRYLVKRTGEKVFLECVQDMDHENMFWYRQDPGLGLRLIYFSYDVKMKEKGDIPEGYSVSREKKERFSLILESASTNQTSMYLCASRPAGPRTDTQYFGPGTRLTVL.